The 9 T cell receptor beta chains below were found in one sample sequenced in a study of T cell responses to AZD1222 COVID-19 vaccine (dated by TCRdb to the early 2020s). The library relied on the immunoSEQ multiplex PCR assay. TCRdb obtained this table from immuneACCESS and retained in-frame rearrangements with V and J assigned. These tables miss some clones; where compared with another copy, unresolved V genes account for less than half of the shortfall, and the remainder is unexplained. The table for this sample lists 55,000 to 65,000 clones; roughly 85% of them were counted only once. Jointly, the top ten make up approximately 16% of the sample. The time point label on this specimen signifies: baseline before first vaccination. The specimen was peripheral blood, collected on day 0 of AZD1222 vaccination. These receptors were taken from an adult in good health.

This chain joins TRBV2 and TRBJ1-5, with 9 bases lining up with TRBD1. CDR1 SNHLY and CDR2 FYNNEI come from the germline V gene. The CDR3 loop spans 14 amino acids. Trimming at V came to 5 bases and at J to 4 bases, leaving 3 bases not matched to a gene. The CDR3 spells CASSPGQGNQPQHF. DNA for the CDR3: TGTGCCAGCAGTCCGGGACAGGGAAATCAGCCCCAGCATTTT.

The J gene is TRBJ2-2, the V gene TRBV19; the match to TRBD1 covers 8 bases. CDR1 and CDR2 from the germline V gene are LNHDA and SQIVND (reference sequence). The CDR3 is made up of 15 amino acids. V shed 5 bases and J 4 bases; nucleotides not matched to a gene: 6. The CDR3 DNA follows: TGTGCCAGTAGTCCGGGACAGGAGACCACCGGGGAGCTGTTTTTT. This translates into CASSPGQETTGELFF.

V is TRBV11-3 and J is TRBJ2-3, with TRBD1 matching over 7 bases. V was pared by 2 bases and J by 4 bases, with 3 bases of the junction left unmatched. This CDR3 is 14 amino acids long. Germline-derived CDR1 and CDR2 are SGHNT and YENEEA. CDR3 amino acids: CASSLRGGADTQYF. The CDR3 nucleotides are TGTGCCAGCAGCTTACGAGGGGGCGCAGATACGCAGTATTTT.

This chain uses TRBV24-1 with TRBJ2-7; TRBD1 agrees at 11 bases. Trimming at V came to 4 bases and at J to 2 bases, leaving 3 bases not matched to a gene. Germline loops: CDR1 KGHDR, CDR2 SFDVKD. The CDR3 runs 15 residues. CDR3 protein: CATSDPGQGAYEQYF. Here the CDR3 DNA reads TGTGCCACCAGTGACCCGGGACAGGGGGCCTACGAGCAGTACTTC.

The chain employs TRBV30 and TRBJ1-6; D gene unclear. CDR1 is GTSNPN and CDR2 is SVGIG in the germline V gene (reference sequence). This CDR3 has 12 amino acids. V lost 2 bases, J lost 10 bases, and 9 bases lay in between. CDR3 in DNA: TGTGCCTGGAGTCCCTCGGGGTCACCCCTCCACTTT. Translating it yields CAWSPSGSPLHF.

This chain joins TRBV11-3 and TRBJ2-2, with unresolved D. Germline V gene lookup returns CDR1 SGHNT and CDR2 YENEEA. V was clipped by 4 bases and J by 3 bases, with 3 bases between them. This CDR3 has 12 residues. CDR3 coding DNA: TGTGCCAGCAGCTACGACACCGGGGAGCTGTTTTTT. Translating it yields CASSYDTGELFF.

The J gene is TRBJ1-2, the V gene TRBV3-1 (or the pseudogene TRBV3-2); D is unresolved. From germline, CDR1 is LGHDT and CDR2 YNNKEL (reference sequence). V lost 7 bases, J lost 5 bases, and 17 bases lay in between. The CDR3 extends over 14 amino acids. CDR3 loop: CASTETRAGYGYTF. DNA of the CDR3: TGTGCCAGCACCGAAACCCGGGCGGGGTATGGCTACACCTTC.

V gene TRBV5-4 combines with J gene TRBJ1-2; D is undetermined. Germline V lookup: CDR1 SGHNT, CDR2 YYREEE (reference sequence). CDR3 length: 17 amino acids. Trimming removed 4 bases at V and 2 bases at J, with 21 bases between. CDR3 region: CASSPDPTQSLNYGYTF. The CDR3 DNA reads TGTGCCAGCAGCCCGGACCCGACCCAGTCTTTGAACTATGGCTACACCTTC. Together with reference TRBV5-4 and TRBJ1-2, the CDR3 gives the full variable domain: ETGVTQSPTHLIKTRGQQVTLRCSSQSGHNTVSWYQQALGQGPQFIFQYYREEENGRGNFPPRFSGLQFPNYSSELNVNALELDDSALYLCASSPDPTQSLNYGYTFGSGTRLTVV.

The CDR3 is CASSPIPPYEQYF. The CDR3 DNA sequence: TGTGCCAGCAGTCCTATACCCCCTTACGAGCAGTACTTC. The chain carries TRBV27 and TRBJ2-7, with D hard to call. Per germline, CDR1 MNHEY and CDR2 SMNVEV (reference sequence). The CDR3 loop spans 13 amino acids. The V and J ends lost 5 bases and 4 bases respectively, with 12 bases between them.